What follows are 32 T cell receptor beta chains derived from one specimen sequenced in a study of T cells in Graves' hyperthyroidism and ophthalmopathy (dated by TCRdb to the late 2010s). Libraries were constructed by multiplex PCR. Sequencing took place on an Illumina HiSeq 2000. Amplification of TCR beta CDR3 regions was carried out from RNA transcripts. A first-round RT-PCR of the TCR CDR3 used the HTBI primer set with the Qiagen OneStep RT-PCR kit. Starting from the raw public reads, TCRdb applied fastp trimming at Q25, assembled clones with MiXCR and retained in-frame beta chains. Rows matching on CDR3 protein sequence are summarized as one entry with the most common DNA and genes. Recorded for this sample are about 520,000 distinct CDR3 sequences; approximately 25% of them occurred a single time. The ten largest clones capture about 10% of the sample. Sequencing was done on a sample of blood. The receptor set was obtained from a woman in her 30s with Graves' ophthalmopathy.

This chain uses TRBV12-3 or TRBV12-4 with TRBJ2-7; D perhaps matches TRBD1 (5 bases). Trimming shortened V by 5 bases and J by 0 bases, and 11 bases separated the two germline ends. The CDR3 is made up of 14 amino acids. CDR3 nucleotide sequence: TGTGCCAGCAGTGGAAATAGGGGCTCCTACGAGCAGTACTTC. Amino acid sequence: CASSGNRGSYEQYF.

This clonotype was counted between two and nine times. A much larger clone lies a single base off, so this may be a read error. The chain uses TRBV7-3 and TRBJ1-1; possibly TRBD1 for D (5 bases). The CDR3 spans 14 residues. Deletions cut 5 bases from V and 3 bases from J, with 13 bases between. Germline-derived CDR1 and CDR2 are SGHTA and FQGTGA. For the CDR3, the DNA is TGTGCCAGCAGCCCAGGGTCCGGAGACACTGAAGCTTTCTTT. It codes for CASSPGSGDTEAFF. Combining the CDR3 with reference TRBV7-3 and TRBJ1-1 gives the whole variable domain GAGVSQTPSNKVTEKGKYVELRCDPISGHTALYWYRQSLGQGPEFLIYFQGTGAADDSGLPNDRFFAVRPEGSVSTLKIQRTERGDSAVYLCASSPGSGDTEAFFGQGTRLTVV.

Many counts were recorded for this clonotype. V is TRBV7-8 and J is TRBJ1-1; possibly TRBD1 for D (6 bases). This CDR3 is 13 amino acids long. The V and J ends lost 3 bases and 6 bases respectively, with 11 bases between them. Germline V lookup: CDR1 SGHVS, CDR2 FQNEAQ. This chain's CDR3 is CASSFSAGAEAFF. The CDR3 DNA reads TGTGCCAGCAGCTTTAGCGCAGGGGCTGAAGCTTTCTTT. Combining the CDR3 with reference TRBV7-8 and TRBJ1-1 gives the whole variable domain GAGVSQSPRYKVAKRGQDVALRCDPISGHVSLFWYQQALGQGPEFLTYFQNEAQLDKSGLPSDRFFAERPEGSVSTLKIQRTQQEDSAVYLCASSFSAGAEAFFGQGTRLTVV.

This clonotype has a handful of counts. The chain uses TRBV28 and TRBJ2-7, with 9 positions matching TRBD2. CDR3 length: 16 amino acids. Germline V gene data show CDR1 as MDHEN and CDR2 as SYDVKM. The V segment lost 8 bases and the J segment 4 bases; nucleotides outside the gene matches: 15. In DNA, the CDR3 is TGTGCCAGCCTCGGGACTAGCCTTTCTTCTGGGTACGAGCAGTACTTC. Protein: CASLGTSLSSGYEQYF.

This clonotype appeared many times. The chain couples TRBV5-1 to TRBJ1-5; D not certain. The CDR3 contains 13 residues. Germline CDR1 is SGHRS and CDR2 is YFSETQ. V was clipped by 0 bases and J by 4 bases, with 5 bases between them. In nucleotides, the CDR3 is TGCGCCAGCAGCTTGGGCGAAAATCAGCCCCAGCATTTT. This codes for CASSLGENQPQHF. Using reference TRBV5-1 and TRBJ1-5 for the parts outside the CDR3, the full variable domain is KAGVTQTPRYLIKTRGQQVTLSCSPISGHRSVSWYQQTPGQGLQFLFEYFSETQRNKGNFPGRFSGRQFSNSRSEMNVSTLELGDSALYLCASSLGENQPQHFGDGTRLSIL.

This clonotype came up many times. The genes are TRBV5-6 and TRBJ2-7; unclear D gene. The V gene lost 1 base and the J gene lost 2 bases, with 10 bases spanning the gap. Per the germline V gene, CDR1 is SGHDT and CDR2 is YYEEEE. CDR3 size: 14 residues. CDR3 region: CASSLWASTYEQYF. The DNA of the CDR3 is TGTGCCAGCAGCTTGTGGGCCAGCACCTACGAGCAGTACTTC. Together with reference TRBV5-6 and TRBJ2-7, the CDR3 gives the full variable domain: DAGVTQSPTHLIKTRGQQVTLRCSPKSGHDTVSWYQQALGQGPQFIFQYYEEEERQRGNFPDRFSGHQFPNYSSELNVNALLLGDSALYLCASSLWASTYEQYFGPGTRLTVT.

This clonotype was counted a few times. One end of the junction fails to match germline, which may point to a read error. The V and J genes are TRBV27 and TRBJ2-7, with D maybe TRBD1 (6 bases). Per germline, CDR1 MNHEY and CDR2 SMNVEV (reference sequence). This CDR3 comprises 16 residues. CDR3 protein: CASRLKLRGNSYEQYF. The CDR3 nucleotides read TGTGCCAGCCGTTTAAAGTTGAGGGGGAACTCCTACGAGCAGTACTTC.

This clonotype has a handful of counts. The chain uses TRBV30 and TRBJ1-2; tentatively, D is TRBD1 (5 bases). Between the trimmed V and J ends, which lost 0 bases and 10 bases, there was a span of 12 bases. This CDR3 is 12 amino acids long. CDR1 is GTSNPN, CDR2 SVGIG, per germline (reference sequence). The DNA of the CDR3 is TGTGCCTGGAGTGTAAGTGCACAGGACTACACCTTC. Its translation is CAWSVSAQDYTF.

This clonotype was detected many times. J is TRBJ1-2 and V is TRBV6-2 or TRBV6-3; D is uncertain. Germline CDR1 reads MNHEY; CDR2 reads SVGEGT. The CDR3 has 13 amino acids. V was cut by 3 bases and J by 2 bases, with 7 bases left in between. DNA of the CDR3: TGTGCCAGCAGTTATAGGGTGAACTATGGCTACACCTTC. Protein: CASSYRVNYGYTF.

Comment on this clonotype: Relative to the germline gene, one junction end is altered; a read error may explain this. This CDR3 reads CANSEAGGAAYEQYF. CDR3 coding DNA: TGTGCCAACAGTGAAGCGGGGGGGGCCGCCTACGAGCAGTACTTC. This rearrangement joins TRBV6-1 to TRBJ2-7, with 10 bases identical to TRBD2. Germline V gene sequence: CDR1 MNHNS, CDR2 SASEGT. The CDR3 spans 15 residues.

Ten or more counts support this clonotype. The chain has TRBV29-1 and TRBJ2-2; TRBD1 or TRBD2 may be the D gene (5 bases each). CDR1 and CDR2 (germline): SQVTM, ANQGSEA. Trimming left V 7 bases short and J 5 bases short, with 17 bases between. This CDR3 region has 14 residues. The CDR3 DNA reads TGCAGCGCCGGGGTGTGGGGCGTGACCGGGGAGCTGTTTTTT. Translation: CSAGVWGVTGELFF.

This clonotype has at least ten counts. The CDR3, as DNA: TGTGCCAGCAGTTACGGGGCAGGGGCTAGGAACAATCAGCCCCAGCATTTT. Translating it yields CASSYGAGARNNQPQHF. The rearrangement uses TRBV6-2 or TRBV6-3 and TRBJ1-5; tentative D call: TRBD1 (6 bases). Looked up from germline, CDR1 is MNHEY and CDR2 is SVGEGT. The ends were cut back, 2 bases at V and 3 bases at J, with 17 bases in the middle. The CDR3 length is 17 residues.

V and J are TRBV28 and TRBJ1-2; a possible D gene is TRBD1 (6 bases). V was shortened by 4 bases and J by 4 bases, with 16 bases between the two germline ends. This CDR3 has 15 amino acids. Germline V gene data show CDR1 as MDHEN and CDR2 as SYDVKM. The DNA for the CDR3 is TGTGCCAGCAGTTCCCCCATAGGGGGAGGCTATGGCTACACCTTC. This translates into CASSSPIGGGYGYTF.

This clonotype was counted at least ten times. The CDR3 bases are TGTGCCAGCTCACCAATGACAAATGAAGCTTTCTTT. Encoded protein: CASSPMTNEAFF. V and J are TRBV18 and TRBJ1-1; no reliable D call. The CDR3 spans 12 residues. Germline assignment: CDR1 KGHSH and CDR2 LQKENI. The V end lost 2 bases, the J end lost 7 bases, and 8 bases lay between the germline ends. The whole variable domain, remainder taken from reference TRBV18 and TRBJ1-1, is NAGVMQNPRHLVRRRGQEARLRCSPMKGHSHVYWYRQLPEEGLKFMVYLQKENIIDESGMPKERFSAEFPKEGPSILRIQQVVRGDSAAYFCASSPMTNEAFFGQGTRLTVV.

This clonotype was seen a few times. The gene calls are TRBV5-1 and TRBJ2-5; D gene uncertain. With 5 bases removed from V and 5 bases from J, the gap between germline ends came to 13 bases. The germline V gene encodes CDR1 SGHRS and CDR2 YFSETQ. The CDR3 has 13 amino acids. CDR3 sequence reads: CASSPFEMETQYF. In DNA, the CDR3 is TGCGCCAGCAGTCCCTTCGAAATGGAGACCCAGTACTTC.

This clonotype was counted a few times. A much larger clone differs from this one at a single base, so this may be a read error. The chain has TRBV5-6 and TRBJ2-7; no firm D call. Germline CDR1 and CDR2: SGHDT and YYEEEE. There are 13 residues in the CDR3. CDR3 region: CARSLGRNNAQYF. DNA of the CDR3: TGTGCCCGCAGCTTGGGTAGGAACAACGCGCAGTACTTC.

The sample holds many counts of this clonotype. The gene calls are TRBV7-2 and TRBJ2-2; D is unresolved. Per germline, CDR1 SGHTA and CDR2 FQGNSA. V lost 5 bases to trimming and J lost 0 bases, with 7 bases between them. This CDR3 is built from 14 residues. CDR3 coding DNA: TGTGCCAGCAGCATACTTGCGAACACCGGGGAGCTGTTTTTT. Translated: CASSILANTGELFF.

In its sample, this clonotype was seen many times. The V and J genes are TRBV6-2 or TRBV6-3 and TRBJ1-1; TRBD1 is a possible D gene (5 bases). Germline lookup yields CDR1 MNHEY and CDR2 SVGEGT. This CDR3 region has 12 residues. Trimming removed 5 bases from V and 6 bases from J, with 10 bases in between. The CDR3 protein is CASSATGAEAFF. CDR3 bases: TGTGCCAGCAGTGCTACGGGGGCTGAAGCTTTCTTT.

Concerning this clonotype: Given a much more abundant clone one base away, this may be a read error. In DNA form, the CDR3 reads TGTGCCTGGAGTGTACTGGGCTCCTACGAGCAGGACTTC. This codes for CAWSVLGSYEQDF. The V and J genes are TRBV30 and TRBJ2-7, with D hard to call. The CDR3 is 13 amino acids. Germline CDR1 and CDR2: GTSNPN and SVGIG (reference sequence).

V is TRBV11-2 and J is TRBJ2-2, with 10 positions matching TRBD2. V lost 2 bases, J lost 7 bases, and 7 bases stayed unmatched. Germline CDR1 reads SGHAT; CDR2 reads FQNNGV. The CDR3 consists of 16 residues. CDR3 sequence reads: CASSLLAGVGIGELFF. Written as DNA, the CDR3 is TGTGCCAGCAGCTTACTAGCGGGAGTTGGGATCGGGGAGCTGTTTTTT.

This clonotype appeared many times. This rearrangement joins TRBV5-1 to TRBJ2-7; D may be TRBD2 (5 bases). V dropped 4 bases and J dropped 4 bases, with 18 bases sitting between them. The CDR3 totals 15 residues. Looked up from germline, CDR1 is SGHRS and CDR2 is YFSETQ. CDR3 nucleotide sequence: TGCGCCAGCAGCCCCTTACGCGGGCCAGGATACGAGCAGTACTTC. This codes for CASSPLRGPGYEQYF.

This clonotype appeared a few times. In nucleotides, the CDR3 is TGTGCCAGCAGCCAAGGGGGCCGCTATGGCTACACCTTC. Translation gives CASSQGGRYGYTF. The gene calls are TRBV14 and TRBJ1-2; tentative D call: TRBD1 (5 bases). Deletions cut 1 base from V and 4 bases from J, with 7 bases between. Germline CDR1 SGHDN, CDR2 FVKESK. The CDR3 has 13 residues. Full variable domain (outside the CDR3, taken from reference TRBV14 and TRBJ1-2): EAGVTQFPSHSVIEKGQTVTLRCDPISGHDNLYWYRRVMGKEIKFLLHFVKESKQDESGMPNNRFLAERTGGTYSTLKVQPAELEDSGVYFCASSQGGRYGYTFGSGTRLTVV.

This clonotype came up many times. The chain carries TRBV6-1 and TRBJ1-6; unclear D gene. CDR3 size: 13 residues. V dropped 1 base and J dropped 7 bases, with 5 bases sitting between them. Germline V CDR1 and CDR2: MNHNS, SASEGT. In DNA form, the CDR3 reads TGTGCCAGCAGTGAAGTGTGGAATTCACCCCTCCACTTT. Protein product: CASSEVWNSPLHF.

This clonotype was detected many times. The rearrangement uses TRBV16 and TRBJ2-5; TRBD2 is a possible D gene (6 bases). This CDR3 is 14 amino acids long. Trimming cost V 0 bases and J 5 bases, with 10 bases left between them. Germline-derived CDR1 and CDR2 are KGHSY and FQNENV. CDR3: CASSQSGGGETQYF. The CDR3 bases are TGTGCCAGCAGCCAATCGGGAGGTGGCGAGACCCAGTACTTC. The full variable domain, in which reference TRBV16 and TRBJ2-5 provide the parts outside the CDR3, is GEEVAQTPKHLVRGEGQKAKLYCAPIKGHSYVFWYQQVLKNEFKFLISFQNENVFDETGMPKERFSAKCLPNSPCSLEIQATKLEDSAVYFCASSQSGGGETQYFGPGTRLLVL.

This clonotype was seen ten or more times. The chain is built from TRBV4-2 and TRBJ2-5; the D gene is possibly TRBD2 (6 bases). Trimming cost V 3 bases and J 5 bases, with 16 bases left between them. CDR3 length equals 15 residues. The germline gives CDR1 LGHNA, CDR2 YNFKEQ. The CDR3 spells CASSQAGRGAETQYF. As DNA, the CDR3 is TGTGCCAGCAGCCAGGCCGGACGCGGGGCTGAGACCCAGTACTTC.

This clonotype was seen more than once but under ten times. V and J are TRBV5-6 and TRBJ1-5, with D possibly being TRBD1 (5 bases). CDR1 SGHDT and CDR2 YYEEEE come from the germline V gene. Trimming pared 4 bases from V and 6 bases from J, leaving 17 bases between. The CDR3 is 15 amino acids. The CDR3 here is CASSRRGVWGQPQHF. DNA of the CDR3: TGTGCCAGCAGCCGCCGGGGGGTTTGGGGTCAGCCCCAGCATTTT.

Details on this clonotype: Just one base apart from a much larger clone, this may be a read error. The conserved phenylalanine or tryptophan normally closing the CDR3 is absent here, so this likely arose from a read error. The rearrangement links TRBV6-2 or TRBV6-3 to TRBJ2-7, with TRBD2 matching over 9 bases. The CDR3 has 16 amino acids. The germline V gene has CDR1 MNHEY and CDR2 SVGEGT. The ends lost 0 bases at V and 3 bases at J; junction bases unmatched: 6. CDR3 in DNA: TGTGCCAGCAGTTACTCGATTCTAGCGGGGCACTACGAGCAGTACTAC. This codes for CASSYSILAGHYEQYY.

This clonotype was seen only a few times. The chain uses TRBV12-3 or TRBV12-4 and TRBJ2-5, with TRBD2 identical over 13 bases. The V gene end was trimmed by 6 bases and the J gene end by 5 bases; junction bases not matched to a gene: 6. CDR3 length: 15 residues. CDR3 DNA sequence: TGTGCCAGCAGAAGGACTAGCGGGAGTGGGGAGACCCAGTACTTC. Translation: CASRRTSGSGETQYF.

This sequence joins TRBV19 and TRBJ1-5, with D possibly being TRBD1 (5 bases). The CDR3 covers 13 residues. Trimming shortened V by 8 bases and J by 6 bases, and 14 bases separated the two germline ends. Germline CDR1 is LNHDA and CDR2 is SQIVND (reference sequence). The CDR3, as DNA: TGTGCCAGTCTGGGGGGAATCGGTCAGCCCCAGCATTTT. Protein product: CASLGGIGQPQHF. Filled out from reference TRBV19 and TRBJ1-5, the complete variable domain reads DGGITQSPKYLFRKEGQNVTLSCEQNLNHDAMYWYRQDPGQGLRLIYYSQIVNDFQKGDIAEGYSVSREKKESFPLTVTSAQKNPTAFYLCASLGGIGQPQHFGDGTRLSIL.

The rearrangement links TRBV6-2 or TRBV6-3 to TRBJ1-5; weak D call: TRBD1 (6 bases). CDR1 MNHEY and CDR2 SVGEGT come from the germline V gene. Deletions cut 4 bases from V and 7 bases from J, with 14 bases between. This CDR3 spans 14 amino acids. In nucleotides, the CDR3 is TGTGCCAGCAGTTCAGGGGTGTTGAAGCAGCCCCAGCATTTT. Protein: CASSSGVLKQPQHF.

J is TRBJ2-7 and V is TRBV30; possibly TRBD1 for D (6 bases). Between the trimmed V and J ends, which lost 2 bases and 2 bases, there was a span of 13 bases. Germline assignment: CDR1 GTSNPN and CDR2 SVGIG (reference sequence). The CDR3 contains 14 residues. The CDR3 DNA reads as TGTGCCTGGAGTCGTTCGACAGGTACCTACGAGCAGTACTTC. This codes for CAWSRSTGTYEQYF.

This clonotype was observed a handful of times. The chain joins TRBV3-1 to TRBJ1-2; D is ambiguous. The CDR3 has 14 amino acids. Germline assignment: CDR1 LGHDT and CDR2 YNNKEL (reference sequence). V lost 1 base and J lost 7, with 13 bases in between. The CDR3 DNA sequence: TGTGCCAGCAGCCAAGTAGCCGGGGAGGTTGGCTACACCTTC. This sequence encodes CASSQVAGEVGYTF.